These 26 T cell receptor beta chains were all obtained from the same sample, sequenced in a study of shared clonotypes between healthy human individuals. The table came from immunoSEQ multiplex PCR; TCRdb's copy has only in-frame clones and leaves some out. The data hold some 1.4 million clones, with approximately 96% observed a single time. The source material was naive CD4+ T cells sorted from blood. Subset: CD45RA+ positively selected. The receptors here all came from a man in his thirties or forties in good health.

J is TRBJ2-1 and V is TRBV27; 10 positions agree with TRBD2. Germline CDR1 reads MNHEY; CDR2 reads SMNVEV (reference sequence). The V gene end was trimmed by 3 bases and the J gene end by 12 bases; junction bases not matched to a gene: 5. The CDR3 covers 13 residues. CDR3 amino acids: CASSFLAGAGQFF. In DNA form, the CDR3 reads TGTGCCAGCAGTTTTCTAGCGGGAGCAGGGCAGTTCTTC.

V and J are TRBV11-2 and TRBJ2-7; 7 positions agree with TRBD2. With 1 base clipped from V and 4 bases from J, the junction kept 19 bases outside the gene matches. Germline V gene data show CDR1 as SGHAT and CDR2 as FQNNGV. This CDR3 is built from 19 residues. The CDR3 coding sequence is TGTGCCAGCAGCTTAGTGTCCGGGGCTTTGCGGGAGTTACCTTACGAGCAGTACTTC. Its translation: CASSLVSGALRELPYEQYF. The variable domain in full, completed from reference TRBV11-2 and TRBJ2-7, reads EAGVAQSPRYKIIEKRQSVAFWCNPISGHATLYWYQQILGQGPKLLIQFQNNGVVDDSQLPKDRFSAERLKGVDSTLKIQPAKLEDSAVYLCASSLVSGALRELPYEQYFGPGTRLTVT.

The chain combines TRBV7-6 with TRBJ2-2; 9 nucleotides match TRBD2. The V segment lost 5 bases and the J segment 4 bases; nucleotides outside the gene matches: 5. Per the germline V gene, CDR1 is SGHVS and CDR2 is FNYEAQ. The CDR3 runs 15 residues. The CDR3 sequence: CASSHSGSSTGELFF. The CDR3 DNA reads TGTGCCAGCAGCCATAGCGGGAGTAGCACCGGGGAGCTGTTTTTT.

V is TRBV11-2 and J is TRBJ1-1; D perhaps matches TRBD1 (5 bases). There are 17 residues in the CDR3. CDR1 and CDR2 (germline): SGHAT, FQNNGV. V was shortened by 3 bases and J by 0 bases, with 17 bases between the two germline ends. The CDR3 DNA follows: TGTGCCAGCAGCTTGCGGGCGGGCGGGGGGTTGAACACTGAAGCTTTCTTT. Its translation is CASSLRAGGGLNTEAFF.

The chain employs TRBV27 and TRBJ2-3; 10 positions match TRBD1. Trimming at V came to 8 bases and at J to 3 bases, leaving 8 bases not matched to a gene. CDR1 is MNHEY, CDR2 SMNVEV, per germline (reference sequence). The CDR3 has 15 amino acids. CDR3 protein: CASGQGQGTTDTQYF. The CDR3 DNA reads TGTGCCAGCGGCCAGGGACAGGGGACGACAGATACGCAGTATTTT.

The chain uses TRBV9 and TRBJ2-2; the match to TRBD1 covers 7 bases. Germline lookup yields CDR1 SGDLS and CDR2 YYNGEE. With V trimmed by 7 bases and J by 0 bases, 0 bases remained unmatched. This CDR3 has 13 residues. The CDR3 loop is CASGTANTGELFF. The DNA for the CDR3 is TGTGCCAGCGGGACAGCGAACACCGGGGAGCTGTTTTTT.

The chain employs TRBV19 and TRBJ2-1; 13 positions agree with TRBD2. The V gene's germline CDR1 is LNHDA and CDR2 SQIVND (reference sequence). The CDR3 runs to 15 residues. With 9 bases clipped from V and 10 bases from J, the junction kept 12 bases outside the gene matches. CDR3 sequence reads: CASASGTSGIGEQFF. The CDR3 coding sequence is TGTGCCAGCGCGTCCGGGACTAGCGGGATTGGCGAGCAGTTCTTC.

This chain links TRBV28 with TRBJ2-7; 14 bases line up with TRBD2. The ends lost 6 bases at V and 2 bases at J; junction bases unmatched: 12. The CDR3 extends over 18 amino acids. CDR1 MDHEN and CDR2 SYDVKM come from the germline V gene. The CDR3 loop is CASSRQGLAGENPYEQYF. CDR3 nucleotide sequence: TGTGCCAGCAGCCGGCAGGGACTAGCGGGAGAGAACCCCTACGAGCAGTACTTC.

This chain connects TRBV7-9 to TRBJ2-3; D possibly corresponds to TRBD2 (6 bases). Germline CDR1 and CDR2: SEHNR and FQNEAQ (reference sequence). Trimming pared 5 bases from V and 6 bases from J, leaving 15 bases between. The CDR3 covers 14 residues. Written as DNA, the CDR3 is TGTGCCAGCAGCACTAGTGTCGGGGGTGATACGCAGTATTTT. This translates into CASSTSVGGDTQYF. Full variable domain (missing parts from reference TRBV7-9 and TRBJ2-3): DTGVSQNPRHKITKRGQNVTFRCDPISEHNRLYWYRQTLGQGPEFLTYFQNEAQLEKSRLLSDRFSAERPKGSFSTLEIQRTEQGDSAMYLCASSTSVGGDTQYFGPGTRLTVL.

The chain carries TRBV5-5 and TRBJ2-3; D gene unclear. V was cut by 6 bases and J by 3 bases, with 20 bases left in between. This CDR3 spans 16 amino acids. CDR1 and CDR2 from the germline V gene are SGHKS and YYEKEE (reference sequence). CDR3 sequence (DNA): TGTGCCAGCAACCCCCCATTTGTAGACGTGACAGATACGCAGTATTTT. Protein product: CASNPPFVDVTDTQYF.

The chain uses TRBV7-6 and TRBJ2-7; the D gene is possibly TRBD2 (5 bases). This CDR3 comprises 13 residues. V was cut by 5 bases and J by 4 bases, with 12 bases left in between. The germline CDR1 and CDR2 sequences are SGHVS and FNYEAQ. CDR3 in amino acids: CASSGGQRYEQYF. DNA of the CDR3: TGTGCCAGCAGCGGAGGTCAACGGTACGAGCAGTACTTC.

J is TRBJ1-2 and V is TRBV11-2; TRBD1 agrees at 8 bases. CDR1 SGHAT and CDR2 FQNNGV come from the germline V gene. There are 15 residues in the CDR3. The V segment lost 4 bases and the J segment 4 bases; nucleotides outside the gene matches: 8. The CDR3 DNA reads TGTGCCAGCAGCTCTCTCAGGGGGCGCGGCTATGGCTACACCTTC. Translation gives CASSSLRGRGYGYTF.

The CDR3 spells CASMASGQETQYF. The CDR3 coding sequence is TGTGCCAGCATGGCTAGCGGCCAAGAGACCCAGTACTTC. The V gene is TRBV28, the J gene TRBJ2-5; TRBD2 matches at 7 bases. The length of the CDR3 is 13 residues. V was clipped by 7 bases and J by 1 base; unmatched bases: 3. CDR1 is MDHEN and CDR2 is SYDVKM in the germline V gene.

J is TRBJ1-5 and V is TRBV28; D may be TRBD1 (5 bases). The CDR3 has 15 residues. CDR1 MDHEN and CDR2 SYDVKM come from the germline V gene. V was cut by 0 bases and J by 5 bases, with 11 bases left in between. The DNA for the CDR3 is TGTGCCAGCAGTTTATGGAGGGGCTACGATCAGCCCCAGCATTTT. The encoded protein is CASSLWRGYDQPQHF.

To note about this clone: Other DNA sequences in the same sample also yield this CDR3. CDR3 in amino acids: CASSPGTSGYNEQFF. DNA for the CDR3: TGCGCCAGCAGCCCTGGGACTAGCGGTTACAATGAGCAGTTCTTC. This sequence joins TRBV5-1 and TRBJ2-1; 11 positions match TRBD2. V trimming: 4 bases; J trimming: 4 bases; junction bases outside the gene matches: 4. CDR3 size: 15 residues. The V gene's germline CDR1 is SGHRS and CDR2 YFSETQ.

V and J are TRBV19 and TRBJ2-1, with unresolved D. V shed 9 bases and J shed 4 bases, with 13 bases lying between them. CDR3 size: 13 residues. Germline CDR1 LNHDA, CDR2 SQIVND (reference sequence). As DNA, the CDR3 is TGTGCCAGCTCCCTTCTCGTATACAATGAGCAGTTCTTC. Translation gives CASSLLVYNEQFF.

This clone was seen a few times. V gene TRBV28 combines with J gene TRBJ2-1, with 14 bases matching TRBD2. Germline CDR1 is MDHEN and CDR2 is SYDVKM. V trimming: 3 bases; J trimming: 6 bases; junction bases outside the gene matches: 7. The CDR3 has 17 amino acids. The CDR3 here is CASSLGLAGAYGNEQFF. In DNA, the CDR3 is TGTGCCAGCAGTTTGGGACTAGCGGGAGCGTATGGCAATGAGCAGTTCTTC.

The chain is built from TRBV19 and TRBJ2-7; D is ambiguous. Per the germline V gene, CDR1 is LNHDA and CDR2 is SQIVND (reference sequence). The V and J ends lost 5 bases and 7 bases respectively, with 12 bases between them. This CDR3 contains 12 residues. In DNA, the CDR3 is TGTGCCAGTAGTTGGGCCGGTGGGGAGCAGTACTTC. This encodes CASSWAGGEQYF. Full variable domain (missing parts from reference TRBV19 and TRBJ2-7): DGGITQSPKYLFRKEGQNVTLSCEQNLNHDAMYWYRQDPGQGLRLIYYSQIVNDFQKGDIAEGYSVSREKKESFPLTVTSAQKNPTAFYLCASSWAGGEQYFGPGTRLTVT.

The chain is built from TRBV5-5 and TRBJ1-2, with 11 nucleotides matching TRBD1. Germline-derived CDR1 and CDR2 are SGHKS and YYEKEE (reference sequence). Losses at the gene ends were 4 bases for V and 5 bases for J; bases not matched to a gene: 13. The CDR3 spans 17 residues. The CDR3: CASSRRTGGAEVYGYTF. The CDR3 DNA reads TGTGCCAGCAGCAGAAGGACAGGGGGCGCCGAGGTTTATGGCTACACCTTC.

The chain recombines TRBV6-6 with TRBJ1-2, with 8 bases that match TRBD1. J gave up 6 bases and V 5 bases, and 5 bases lay outside the gene matches. The V gene's germline CDR1 is MNHNY and CDR2 SVGAGI (reference sequence). CDR3 length equals 13 residues. The CDR3, as DNA: TGTGCCAGCAGTAGGACAGGGATAGATGGCTACACCTTC. Translated: CASSRTGIDGYTF.

The gene calls are TRBV12-2 and TRBJ2-7. TRBV12-2 is an annotated pseudogene. This CDR3 is 18 amino acids long. CDR3: CASRLVESGRWRLGEQYF. CDR3 DNA sequence: TGTGCAAGTCGCTTAGTCGAAAGTGGTCGGTGGCGTCTGGGCGAGCAGTACTTC.

The chain uses TRBV29-1 and TRBJ2-3, with a tentative D call TRBD1 (5 bases). Trimming stripped 5 bases from V and 0 bases from J, with 21 bases between. The CDR3 spans 17 residues. Per the germline V gene, CDR1 is SQVTM and CDR2 is ANQGSEA. Written as DNA, the CDR3 is TGCAGCGTTTGGGCTGTAAGGGGCACAGTTAGCACAGATACGCAGTATTTT. Its protein product is CSVWAVRGTVSTDTQYF.

V is TRBV5-1 and J is TRBJ2-5, with a tentative D call TRBD1 (7 bases). This CDR3 comprises 14 residues. Germline CDR1 SGHRS, CDR2 YFSETQ. V was cut by 3 bases and J by 5 bases, with 14 bases left in between. The CDR3 bases are TGCGCCAGCAGCTCCAGGGGGGTCGGCGAGACCCAGTACTTC. Amino acid sequence: CASSSRGVGETQYF.

The CDR3 DNA reads TGTGCCAGCAGTTACAGGGGACGGCCCTATGGCTACACCTTC. This translates into CASSYRGRPYGYTF. The V call is TRBV6-5, the J call TRBJ1-2, with D tentatively TRBD1 (5 bases). V lost 2 bases to trimming and J lost 4 bases, with 11 bases between them. Germline-derived CDR1 and CDR2 are MNHEY and SVGAGI. The CDR3 sequence is 14 residues long.

The J gene is TRBJ2-1, the V gene TRBV12-2; TRBD2 was called by the table and not checked on the DNA. TRBV12-2 is reported as a pseudogene. The CDR3 runs to 21 residues. The CDR3 region has the DNA TGTGCAAGTCGCTTAGCGCCTTTTTTGGGACTAGCGGGAGGGGAATACAATGAGCAGTTCTTC. Translation gives CASRLAPFLGLAGGEYNEQFF.

The V call is TRBV7-9, the J call TRBJ2-7, with 16 bases matching TRBD2. Germline CDR1 reads SEHNR; CDR2 reads FQNEAQ (reference sequence). Losses at the gene ends were 6 bases for V and 1 base for J; bases not matched to a gene: 9. The CDR3 runs to 18 residues. CDR3 bases: TGTGCCAGCAGGGGACTAGCGGGAGGGCCGACTGGATCCTACGAGCAGTACTTC. Translation gives CASRGLAGGPTGSYEQYF.